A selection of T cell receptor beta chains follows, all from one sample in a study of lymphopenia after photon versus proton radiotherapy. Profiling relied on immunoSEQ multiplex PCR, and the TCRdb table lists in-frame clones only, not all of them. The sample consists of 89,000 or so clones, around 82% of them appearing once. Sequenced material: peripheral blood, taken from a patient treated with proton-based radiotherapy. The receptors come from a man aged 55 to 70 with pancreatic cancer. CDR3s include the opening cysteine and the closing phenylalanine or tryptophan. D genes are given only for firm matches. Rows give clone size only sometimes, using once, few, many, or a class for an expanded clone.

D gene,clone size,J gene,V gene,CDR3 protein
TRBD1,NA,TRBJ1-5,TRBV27,CASSLSGTGYSNQPQHF
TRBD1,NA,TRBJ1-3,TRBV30,CAWGTGGSGNTIYF
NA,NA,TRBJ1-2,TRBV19,CASSIIPGVLLYGYTF
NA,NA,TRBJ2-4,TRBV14,CASSHSRGFSKNIQYF
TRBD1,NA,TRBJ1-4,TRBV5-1,CASSPGQFNEKLFF
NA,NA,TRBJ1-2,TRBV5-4,CASSLEAGWGYTF
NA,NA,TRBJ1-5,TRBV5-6,CASSLNSGNNQPQHF
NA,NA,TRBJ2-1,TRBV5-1,CASSPSGGGHNEQFF
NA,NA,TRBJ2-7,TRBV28,CASTPSPGVQYF
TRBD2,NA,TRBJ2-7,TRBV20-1,CSVKRGSEYF
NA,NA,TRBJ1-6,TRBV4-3,CASSQGVGGSNSPLHF
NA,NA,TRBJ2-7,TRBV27,CASSLSGDGYEQYF
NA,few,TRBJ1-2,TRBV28,CASSSPGGGFYGYTF
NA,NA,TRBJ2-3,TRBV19,CASSKASDGDTQYF
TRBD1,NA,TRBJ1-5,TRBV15,CATSRDLRGQGRGNQPQHF
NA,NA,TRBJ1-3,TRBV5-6,CASSLTGFSGNTIYF
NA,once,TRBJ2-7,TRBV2,CASSLDMVEQYF
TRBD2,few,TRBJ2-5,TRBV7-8,CASSSPSVTSGRQETQYF
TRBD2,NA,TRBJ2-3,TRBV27,CASSRWEGGTDTQYF